This T cell receptor beta chain derives from a study of immune heterogeneity within non-small cell lung tumors (dated by TCRdb to between 2017 and 2018). Concerning the study at large: By histology, a handful of squamous cell carcinomas, 10 non-squamous carcinomas and 1 tumor not otherwise specified were included. Transcriptome data were available for just 40 or so loci from around twelve patients, whereas TCR repertoire analysis spanned under 65 tumor loci from fewer than 17 patients. Whole-exome sequencing, RNA-seq and TCR beta repertoire sequencing were combined for multiple spatially distinct regions from each NSCLC tumor so that intratumoral immune heterogeneity could be examined. Binding of neoantigens to the HLA alleles of each patient was predicted with netMHCpan-3.0 for mutant peptides of 8 to 11 amino acids.

The CDR3 numbers 16 residues from cysteine through phenylalanine. Of the read, only the CDR3 DNA is kept; its 48 bases are in frame from base 1. The V and J ends are trimmed by 0 bases and 2 bases, leaving 12 bases between them. CDR1 and CDR2 are drawn from the germline V gene: SGHRS, YFSETQ. General conclusions and limits of the study: A moderate positive correlation (R 0.3 to 0.35), which was statistically significant, linked local T-cell repertoire clonality to local tumor mutational burden. Identical dominant CDR3B clonotypes recurred across loci within a patient, yet different tumor locations also harbored unique high-frequency clones. For the most part, high-frequency TCR beta clonotypes differed from one individual patient to another.

The TCR beta CDR3 region was amplified with a multiplex PCR system whose first round of about 10 cycles used 32 V-gene forward primers and 13 J-gene reverse primers. First-round PCR used a QIAGEN Multiplex PCR Kit, and primer sequences were filed in Chinese patent CN105087789A. Illumina universal primers were added in a second PCR round performed with the Phusion High-Fidelity PCR Kit. The TCR libraries underwent paired-end sequencing with a read length of 151 bp on the Illumina HiSeq X Ten platform. The original pipeline was this. Reads without multiplex PCR primers were removed using Cutadapt, read pairs were merged using PEAR, and CDR3 regions were called using MiXCR with default settings. Repertoire diversity was assessed by Shannon entropy, and clonality was calculated as one minus the Shannon entropy divided by the ln of the count of productive unique sequences. A clonotype counted as a dominant or high-frequency T-cell clone when its frequency was 0.5% or higher. TCRdb trimmed public reads at Q25 via fastp, called clones via MiXCR and kept in-frame beta chains. Entries are consolidated by CDR3 protein sequence, retaining the most common genes and DNA. These V and J calls derive from TCRdb rather than the authors' analysis. This sample comprises approximately 20,000 distinct CDR3 sequences, 25% to 35% of them detected only once. The top ten clonotypes cover roughly 3.5% of the sample.

Genomic DNA was extracted from bulk tumor tissue and used as the TCR template, and around 540 ng gDNA was amplified per sample. During surgery, several biopsies were collected from each primary tumor and placed as far from one another as possible within the tumor mass. The study cohort was described as untreated, and the patients were newly diagnosed NSCLC cases having curative surgery. Donors were some 15 newly diagnosed non-small cell lung cancer patients undergoing surgery with curative intent. A couple of independent pathologists examined the resected tumor masses. Sequencing was performed only on DNA and RNA samples of high quality. The table lists this clonotype with a count of one. The antigen this receptor binds is unknown. Per-nucleotide qualities are absent, and no much larger clonotype sits a single base away. One read amounts to weak evidence.

The specimen was lung tumor tissue. The receptor comes from a man aged 40-50 years with non-small cell lung cancer. Recombination connected TRBV5-1 to TRBJ1-5, with a tentative D gene TRBD1 over 5 matching bases. The sequenced DNA is TGCGCCAGCAGCTTGGAGACAGATCGGCGCAATCAGCCCCAGCATTTT. Its coded protein is CASSLETDRRNQPQHF.